This TCR beta chain was sequenced during a study of T-cell memory formation after mild COVID-19. As for the study in general: TCR clusters were mostly confined to one donor each.

This clonotype was observed a few times. V was shortened by 6 bases and J by 7 bases, with 14 bases between the two germline ends. This CDR3 has 13 amino acids. Germline V CDR1 and CDR2: KGHDR, SFDVKD. TCRdb called the 5' RACE reads again in MiXCR, with one record for every CDR3 protein. The data contain about 400,000 distinct CDR3 sequences, 20% to 30% of them seen just once; the ten biggest clones take up 8.8%. The clonotype was recovered from an adult woman who had mild COVID-19 (a few samples of this study predate the infection). Cell type and time point are not known. This chain uses TRBV24-1 with TRBJ1-2; D may be TRBD1 (6 bases). Material: PBMCs or a T cell subset sorted from them (not recorded which). CDR3 sequence reads: CATSSGAMGGYTF. The CDR3 nucleotides are TGTGCCACCAGTTCAGGGGCCATGGGTGGCTACACCTTC.